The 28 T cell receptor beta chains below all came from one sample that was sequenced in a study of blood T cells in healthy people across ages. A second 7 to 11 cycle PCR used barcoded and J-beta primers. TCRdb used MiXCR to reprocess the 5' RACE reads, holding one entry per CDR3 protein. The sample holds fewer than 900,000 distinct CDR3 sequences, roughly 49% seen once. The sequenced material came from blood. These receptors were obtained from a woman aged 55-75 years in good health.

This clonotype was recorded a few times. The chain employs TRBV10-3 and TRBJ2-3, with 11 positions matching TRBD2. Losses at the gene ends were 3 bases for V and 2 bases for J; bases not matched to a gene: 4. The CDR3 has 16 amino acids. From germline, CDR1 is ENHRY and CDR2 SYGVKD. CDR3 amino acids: CAISERLAGNTDTQYF. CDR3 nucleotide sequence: TGTGCCATCAGTGAACGACTAGCGGGGAACACAGATACGCAGTATTTT.

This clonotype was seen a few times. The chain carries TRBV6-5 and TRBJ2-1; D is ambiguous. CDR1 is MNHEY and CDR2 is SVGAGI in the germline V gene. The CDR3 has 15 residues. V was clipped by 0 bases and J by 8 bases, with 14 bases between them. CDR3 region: CASSYSLSRLYEQFF. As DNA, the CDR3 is TGTGCCAGCAGTTACTCCCTTAGTAGATTGTATGAGCAGTTCTTC.

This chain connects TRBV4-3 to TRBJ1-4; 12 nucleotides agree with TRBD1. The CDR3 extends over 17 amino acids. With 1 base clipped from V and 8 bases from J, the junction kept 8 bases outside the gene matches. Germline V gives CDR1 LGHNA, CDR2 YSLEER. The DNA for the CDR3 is TGCGCCAGCAGCCAAGCTGGGACAGGGGGCACAAGAGAAAAACTGTTTTTT. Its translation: CASSQAGTGGTREKLFF.

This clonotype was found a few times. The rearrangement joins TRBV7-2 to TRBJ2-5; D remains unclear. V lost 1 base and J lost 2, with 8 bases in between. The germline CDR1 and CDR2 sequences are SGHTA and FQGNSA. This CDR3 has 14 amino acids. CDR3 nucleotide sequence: TGTGCCAGCAGCTTAGGACATTTACAAGAGACCCAGTACTTC. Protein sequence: CASSLGHLQETQYF.

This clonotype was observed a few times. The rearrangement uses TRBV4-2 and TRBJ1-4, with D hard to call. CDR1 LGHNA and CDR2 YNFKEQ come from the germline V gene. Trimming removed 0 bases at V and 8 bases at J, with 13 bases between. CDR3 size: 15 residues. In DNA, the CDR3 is TGTGCCAGCAGCCAAGAATCCGGAGCAGCCGAAAAACTGTTTTTT. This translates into CASSQESGAAEKLFF.

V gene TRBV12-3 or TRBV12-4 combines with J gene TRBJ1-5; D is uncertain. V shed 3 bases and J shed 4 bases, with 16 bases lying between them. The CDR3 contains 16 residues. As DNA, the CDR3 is TGTGCCAGCAGTTTGGTCGGTCCGACTAGGAATCAGCCCCAGCATTTT. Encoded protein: CASSLVGPTRNQPQHF.

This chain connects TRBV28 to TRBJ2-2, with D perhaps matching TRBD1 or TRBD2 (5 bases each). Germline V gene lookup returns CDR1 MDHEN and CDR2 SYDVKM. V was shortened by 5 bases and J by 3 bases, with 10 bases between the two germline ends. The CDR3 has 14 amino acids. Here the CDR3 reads CASSRGGHTGELFF. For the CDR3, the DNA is TGTGCCAGCAGTCGGGGCGGGCACACCGGGGAGCTGTTTTTT.

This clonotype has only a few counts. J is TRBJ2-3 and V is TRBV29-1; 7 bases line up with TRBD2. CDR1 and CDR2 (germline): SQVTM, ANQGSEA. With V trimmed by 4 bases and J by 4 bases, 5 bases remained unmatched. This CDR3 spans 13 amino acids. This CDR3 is CSVGGRAPDTQYF. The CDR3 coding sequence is TGCAGCGTTGGTGGGAGGGCCCCAGATACGCAGTATTTT.

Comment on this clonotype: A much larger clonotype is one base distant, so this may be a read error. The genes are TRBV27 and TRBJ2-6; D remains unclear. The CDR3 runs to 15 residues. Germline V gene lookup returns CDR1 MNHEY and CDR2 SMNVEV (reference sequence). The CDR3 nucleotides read TGTGCCAGCAGTTTAGGGCTCTCTGGGGTCAACGTCCTGACTTTC. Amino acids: CASSLGLSGVNVLTF.

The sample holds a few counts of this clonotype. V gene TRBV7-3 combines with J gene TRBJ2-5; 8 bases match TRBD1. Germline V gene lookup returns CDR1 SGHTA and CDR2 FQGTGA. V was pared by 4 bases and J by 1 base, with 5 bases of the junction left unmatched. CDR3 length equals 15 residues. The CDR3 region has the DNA TGTGCCAGCAGCTCCTCCGGGACAGGCCAAGAGACCCAGTACTTC. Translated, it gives CASSSSGTGQETQYF.

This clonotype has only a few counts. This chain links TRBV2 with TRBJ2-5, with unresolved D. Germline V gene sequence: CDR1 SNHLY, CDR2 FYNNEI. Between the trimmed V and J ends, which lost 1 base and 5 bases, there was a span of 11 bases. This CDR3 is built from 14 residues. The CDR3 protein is CASSEEGLVETQYF. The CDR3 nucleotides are TGTGCCAGCAGTGAAGAAGGTCTAGTGGAGACCCAGTACTTC. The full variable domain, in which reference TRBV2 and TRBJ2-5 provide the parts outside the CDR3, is EPEVTQTPSHQVTQMGQEVILRCVPISNHLYFYWYRQILGQKVEFLVSFYNNEISEKSEIFDDQFSVERPDGSNFTLKIRSTKLEDSAMYFCASSEEGLVETQYFGPGTRLLVL.

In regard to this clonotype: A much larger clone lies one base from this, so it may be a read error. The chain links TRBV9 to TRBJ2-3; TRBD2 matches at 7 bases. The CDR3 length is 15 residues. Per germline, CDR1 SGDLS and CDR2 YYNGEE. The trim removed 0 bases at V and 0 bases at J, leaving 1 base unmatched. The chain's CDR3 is CASSVVSGSTDTQYF. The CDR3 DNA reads TGTGCCAGCAGCGTAGTTAGCGGGAGCACAGATACGCAGTATTTT.

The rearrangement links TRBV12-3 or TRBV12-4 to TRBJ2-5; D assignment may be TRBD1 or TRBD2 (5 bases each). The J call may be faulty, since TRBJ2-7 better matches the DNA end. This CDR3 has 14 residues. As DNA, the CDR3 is TGTGCCAGCAGTGACCGGGACGGGACCTACGAGCAGTACTTC. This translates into CASSDRDGTYEQYF.

CDR3 sequence (DNA): TGTGCCAGCAGCTCCTACAACACAGATACGCAGTATTTT. Translated, it gives CASSSYNTDTQYF. V is TRBV5-6 and J is TRBJ2-3; D gene ambiguous. Trimming shortened V by 3 bases and J by 2 bases, and 7 bases separated the two germline ends. The CDR3 consists of 13 residues. Per the germline V gene, CDR1 is SGHDT and CDR2 is YYEEEE.

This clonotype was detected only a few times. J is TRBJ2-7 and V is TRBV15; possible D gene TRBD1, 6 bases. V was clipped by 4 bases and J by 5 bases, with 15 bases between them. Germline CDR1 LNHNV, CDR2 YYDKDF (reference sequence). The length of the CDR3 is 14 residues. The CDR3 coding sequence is TGTGCCACCAGCATCCTTTCCTCAGGGGACGAGCAGTACTTC. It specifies CATSILSSGDEQYF. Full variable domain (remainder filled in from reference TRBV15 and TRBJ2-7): DAMVIQNPRYQVTQFGKPVTLSCSQTLNHNVMYWYQQKSSQAPKLLFHYYDKDFNNEADTPDNFQSRRPNTSFCFLDIRSPGLGDTAMYLCATSILSSGDEQYFGPGTRLTVT.

The CDR3 loop is CASSLDGTDTDTQYF. The CDR3 region has the DNA TGTGCCAGCAGCTTAGATGGGACAGACACAGATACGCAGTATTTT. This chain uses TRBV7-2 with TRBJ2-3; 7 nucleotides align to TRBD1. J gave up 2 bases and V 1 base, and 3 bases lay outside the gene matches. CDR1 and CDR2 (germline): SGHTA, FQGNSA. The CDR3 length is 15 residues. The complete variable domain, with remaining parts taken from reference TRBV7-2 and TRBJ2-3, reads GAGVSQSPSNKVTEKGKDVELRCDPISGHTALYWYRQSLGQGLEFLIYFQGNSAPDKSGLPSDRFSAERTGGSVSTLTIQRTQQEDSAVYLCASSLDGTDTDTQYFGPGTRLTVL.

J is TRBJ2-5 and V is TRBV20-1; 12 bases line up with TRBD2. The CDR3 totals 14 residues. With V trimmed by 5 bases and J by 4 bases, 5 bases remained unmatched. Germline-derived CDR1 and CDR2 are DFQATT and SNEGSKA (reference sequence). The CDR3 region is CSAPPTSGRETQYF. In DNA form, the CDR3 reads TGCAGTGCTCCACCGACTAGCGGGAGAGAGACCCAGTACTTC.

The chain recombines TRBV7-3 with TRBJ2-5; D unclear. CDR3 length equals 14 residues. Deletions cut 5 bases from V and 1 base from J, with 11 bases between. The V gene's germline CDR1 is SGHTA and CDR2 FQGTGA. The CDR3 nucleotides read TGTGCCAGCAGCCCAACTGGGCCCCAAGAGACCCAGTACTTC. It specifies CASSPTGPQETQYF.

CDR3 protein: CASTTGGYNYGYTF. As DNA, the CDR3 is TGTGCCAGCACGACAGGGGGGTATAACTATGGCTACACCTTC. The gene calls are TRBV6-1 and TRBJ1-2; 9 bases fit TRBD1. Germline V gives CDR1 MNHNS, CDR2 SASEGT. This CDR3 contains 14 residues. With V trimmed by 7 bases and J by 1 base, 4 bases remained unmatched.

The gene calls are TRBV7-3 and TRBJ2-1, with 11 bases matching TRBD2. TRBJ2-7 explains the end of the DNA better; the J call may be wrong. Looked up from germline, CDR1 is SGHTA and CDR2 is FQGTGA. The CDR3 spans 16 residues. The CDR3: CASSSGLAVSYNEQYF. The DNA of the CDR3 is TGTGCCAGCAGCTCGGGACTAGCGGTCTCCTACAATGAGCAGTACTTC.

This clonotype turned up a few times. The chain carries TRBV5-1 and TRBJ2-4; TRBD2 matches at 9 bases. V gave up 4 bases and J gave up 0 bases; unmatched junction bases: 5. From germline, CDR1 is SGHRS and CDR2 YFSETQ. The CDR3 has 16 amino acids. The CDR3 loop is CASSPTSGLAKNIQYF. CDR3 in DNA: TGCGCCAGCAGCCCGACTAGCGGATTAGCCAAAAACATTCAGTACTTC.

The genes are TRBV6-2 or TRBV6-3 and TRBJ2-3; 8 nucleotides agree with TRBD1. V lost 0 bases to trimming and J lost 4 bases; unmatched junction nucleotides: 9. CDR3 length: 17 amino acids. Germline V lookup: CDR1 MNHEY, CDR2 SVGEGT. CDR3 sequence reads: CASSYSSQGGRADTQYF. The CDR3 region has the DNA TGTGCCAGCAGTTACTCGTCACAGGGGGGACGAGCAGATACGCAGTATTTT.

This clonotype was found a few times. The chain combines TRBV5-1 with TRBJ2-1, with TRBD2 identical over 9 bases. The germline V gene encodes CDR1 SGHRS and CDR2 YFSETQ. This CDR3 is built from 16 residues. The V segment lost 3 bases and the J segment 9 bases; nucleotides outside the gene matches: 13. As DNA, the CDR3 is TGCGCCAGCAGCTCCCGAGGGAGCGGGAGGATTGGTGAGCAGTTCTTC. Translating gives CASSSRGSGRIGEQFF.

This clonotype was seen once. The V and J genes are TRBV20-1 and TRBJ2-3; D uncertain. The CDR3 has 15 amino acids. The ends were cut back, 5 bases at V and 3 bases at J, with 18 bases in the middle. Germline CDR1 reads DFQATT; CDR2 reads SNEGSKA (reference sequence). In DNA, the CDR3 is TGCAGTGCTCAACCCGATGGTTATTTGACAGATACGCAGTATTTT. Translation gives CSAQPDGYLTDTQYF.

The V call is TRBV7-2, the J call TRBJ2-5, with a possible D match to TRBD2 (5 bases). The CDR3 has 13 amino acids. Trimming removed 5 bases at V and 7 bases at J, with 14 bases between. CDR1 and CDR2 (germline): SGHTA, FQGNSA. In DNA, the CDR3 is TGTGCCAGCAGCCCCAGACGGGGTGGGACCCAGTACTTC. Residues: CASSPRRGGTQYF.

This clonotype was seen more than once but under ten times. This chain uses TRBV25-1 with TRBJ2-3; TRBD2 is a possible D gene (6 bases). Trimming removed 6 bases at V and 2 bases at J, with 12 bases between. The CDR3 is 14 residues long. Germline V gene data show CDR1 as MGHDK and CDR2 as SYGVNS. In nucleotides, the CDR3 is TGTGCCAGCAGCTATAGCGGACTCACAGATACGCAGTATTTT. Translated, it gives CASSYSGLTDTQYF.

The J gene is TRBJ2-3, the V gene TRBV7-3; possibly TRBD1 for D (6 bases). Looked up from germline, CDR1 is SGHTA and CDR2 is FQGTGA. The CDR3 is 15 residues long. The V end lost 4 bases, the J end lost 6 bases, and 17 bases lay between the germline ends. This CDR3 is CASSSHLRTDDTQYF. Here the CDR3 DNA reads TGTGCCAGCAGCTCACACCTACGGACAGATGATACGCAGTATTTT.

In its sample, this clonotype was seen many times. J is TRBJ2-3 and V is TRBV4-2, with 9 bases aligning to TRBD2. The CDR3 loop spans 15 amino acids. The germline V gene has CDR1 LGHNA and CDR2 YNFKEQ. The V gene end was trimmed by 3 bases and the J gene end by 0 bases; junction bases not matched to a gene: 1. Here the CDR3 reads CASSQTSGSTDTQYF. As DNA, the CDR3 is TGTGCCAGCAGCCAGACTAGCGGTAGCACAGATACGCAGTATTTT.